This T cell receptor beta chain comes out of a study of CD8+ T cells in alopecia areata. Notes on the study in general: Among the 100 top clones, expanded CD8+ clones, like scalp clonality, were significantly decreased by tofacitinib.

V lost 8 bases and J 0 bases, leaving 11 bases between the germline ends. This CDR3 comprises 13 residues. The V gene's germline CDR1 is SGHNT and CDR2 YYREEE (reference sequence). Treatment of the sample: oral pan-JAK inhibitor, 5-10 mg twice daily. Separation by sorting yielded CD4+ and CD8+ T cells from PBMCs. Extracted RNA was reverse transcribed, and the resulting cDNA served as sequencing template. The method was immunoSEQ multiplex PCR; TCRdb's version includes in-frame clones alone and lacks a portion of them. The sample includes 100,000 to 140,000 clones, 84% of them seen just once. As concerns this clone: Its antigen is as yet unknown.

Sequenced here: CD8+ T cells sorted from blood, sampled at week 24, from a patient treated with tofacitinib. J is TRBJ1-2 and V is TRBV5-4, with D possibly TRBD1 on 5 matching bases. The clonotype was recovered from a human donor with alopecia areata. CDR3 nucleotides: TGTGCCAGTTGGGACGGTTCTAACTATGGCTACACCTTC. It specifies CASWDGSNYGYTF.